A single sample is the source of the 16 T cell receptor beta chains below, sequenced in a study of blood T cell repertoires in COVID-19. Measured with immunoSEQ multiplex PCR; TCRdb has only the in-frame clones, and not every one. Among over 300,000 clones listed, 75% to 85% were seen once. The source material was peripheral blood. These receptors all stem from a human donor in a cohort sampled during active COVID-19.

The rearrangement joins TRBV7-9 to TRBJ2-3; D not resolved. In germline, CDR1 is SEHNR, CDR2 FQNEAQ (reference sequence). V was pared by 1 base and J by 3 bases, with 8 bases between. The length of the CDR3 is 14 residues. The CDR3 DNA is TGTGCCAGCAGCTTAGTTTCTAGTACAGATACGCAGTATTTT. This gives the protein CASSLVSSTDTQYF.

This chain uses TRBV18 with TRBJ1-5; 7 bases fit TRBD1. Germline assignment: CDR1 KGHSH and CDR2 LQKENI. V dropped 4 bases and J dropped 4; count of bases not matched to a gene: 1. The CDR3 length is 13 residues. CDR3 protein: CASSQTGNQPQHF. CDR3 in DNA: TGTGCCAGCTCACAGACAGGGAATCAGCCCCAGCATTTT.

The V call is TRBV19, the J call TRBJ1-5; D remains ambiguous. The germline CDR1 and CDR2 sequences are LNHDA and SQIVND (reference sequence). The CDR3 covers 14 residues. V was cut by 3 bases and J by 9 bases, with 15 bases left in between. The CDR3 reads CASSMRGSNWPQHF. The CDR3 bases are TGTGCCAGTAGTATGAGAGGGAGCAATTGGCCCCAGCATTTT.

This CDR3 is CASSTSTVSGNTIYF. Written as DNA, the CDR3 is TGTGCCAGTAGTACCTCGACAGTCTCTGGAAACACCATATATTTT. V usage is TRBV19 and J usage is TRBJ1-3; D might be TRBD1 (5 bases). CDR1 LNHDA and CDR2 SQIVND come from the germline V gene (reference sequence). Trimming stripped 4 bases from V and 0 bases from J, with 10 bases between. This CDR3 region has 15 residues.

The chain employs TRBV30 and TRBJ1-2; D is unresolved. V was clipped by 0 bases and J by 4 bases, with 12 bases between them. The CDR3 is 14 residues long. The V gene's germline CDR1 is GTSNPN and CDR2 SVGIG (reference sequence). The CDR3 bases are TGTGCCTGGAGTGTACGGATGGGAGGCTATGGCTACACCTTC. Translation gives CAWSVRMGGYGYTF.

This chain uses TRBV12-5 with TRBJ2-7, with D perhaps TRBD1 (6 bases). The length of the CDR3 is 16 residues. V was cut by 4 bases and J by 3 bases, with 19 bases left in between. In germline, CDR1 is LGHNT, CDR2 FRNRAP. Written as DNA, the CDR3 is TGTGCTAGTGGTTCCTTCGGACAGAAAGAGCACTACGAGCAGTACTTC. Amino acid sequence: CASGSFGQKEHYEQYF.

The V gene is TRBV7-2, the J gene TRBJ1-2; a weak D match, TRBD1 (5 bases). Trimming shortened V by 0 bases and J by 1 base, and 12 bases separated the two germline ends. Looked up from germline, CDR1 is SGHTA and CDR2 is FQGNSA. The CDR3 has 16 residues. CDR3 sequence (DNA): TGTGCCAGCAGCTTAGCGTTTGGGGGGATTAACTATGGCTACACCTTC. Translating gives CASSLAFGGINYGYTF.

The chain couples TRBV19 to TRBJ2-1; possibly TRBD1 for D (6 bases). This CDR3 is built from 11 residues. The germline gives CDR1 LNHDA, CDR2 SQIVND (reference sequence). Between the trimmed V and J ends, which lost 1 base and 15 bases, there was a span of 10 bases. CDR3 loop: CASSIGDTWFF. The CDR3 region has the DNA TGTGCCAGTAGTATAGGGGACACATGGTTCTTC.

This chain links TRBV7-3 with TRBJ2-1; TRBD2 matches 7 bases. CDR3 length: 16 amino acids. The V and J ends lost 5 bases and 0 bases, in that order; junction bases with no gene match: 7. Germline CDR1 and CDR2: SGHTA and FQGTGA. Written as DNA, the CDR3 is TGTGCCAGCAGCGCGCGGGGGACCAGCTCCTACAATGAGCAGTTCTTC. Amino acid sequence: CASSARGTSSYNEQFF.

The rearrangement links TRBV7-8 to TRBJ1-1; D might be TRBD1 (6 bases). This CDR3 comprises 14 residues. V was shortened by 3 bases and J by 5 bases, with 13 bases between the two germline ends. CDR1 and CDR2 (germline): SGHVS, FQNEAQ. The chain's CDR3 is CASSFTTGRTEAFF. CDR3 sequence (DNA): TGTGCCAGCAGCTTTACCACAGGGAGAACTGAAGCTTTCTTT.

V usage is TRBV27 and J usage is TRBJ1-2; 8 bases line up with TRBD1. V was pared by 4 bases and J by 8 bases, with 6 bases of the junction left unmatched. Germline CDR1 is MNHEY and CDR2 is SMNVEV (reference sequence). This CDR3 has 13 residues. The CDR3, as DNA: TGTGCCAGCAGTTCGGGACAGGAGTCCGGCTACACCTTC. It specifies CASSSGQESGYTF.

This chain joins TRBV3-1 (or the pseudogene TRBV3-2) and TRBJ2-3; 9 positions match TRBD2. The CDR3 is 16 amino acids. V was clipped by 1 base and J by 5 bases; unmatched bases: 7. Germline V CDR1 and CDR2: LGHDT, YNNKEL (reference sequence). In DNA form, the CDR3 reads TGTGCCAGCAGCCAAGGTGGCGGGGGGGCCGTAGATACGCAGTATTTT. Residues: CASSQGGGGAVDTQYF.

The rearrangement joins TRBV30 to TRBJ2-7; weak D call: TRBD1 (6 bases). Trimming cost V 2 bases and J 0 bases, with 11 bases left between them. Germline V gives CDR1 GTSNPN, CDR2 SVGIG (reference sequence). This CDR3 spans 14 amino acids. DNA of the CDR3: TGTGCCTGGAGTTCCCGGGACAACTCCTACGAGCAGTACTTC. Amino acid sequence: CAWSSRDNSYEQYF.

The chain has TRBV6-5 and TRBJ1-4; D call uncertain. This CDR3 region has 13 residues. Germline V lookup: CDR1 MNHEY, CDR2 SVGAGI. V was shortened by 8 bases and J by 7 bases, with 14 bases between the two germline ends. Here the CDR3 DNA reads TGTGCCAGCGAGGGCGAGTGGAGTGAAAAACTGTTTTTT. Encoded protein: CASEGEWSEKLFF.

In its sample, this clone was seen a few times. The V and J genes are TRBV30 and TRBJ1-5; 9 nucleotides agree with TRBD1. The V gene end was trimmed by 4 bases and the J gene end by 6 bases; junction bases not matched to a gene: 4. The CDR3 runs 13 residues. The germline V gene has CDR1 GTSNPN and CDR2 SVGIG (reference sequence). In nucleotides, the CDR3 is TGTGCCTGGACACAGGGGGCAGGTCAGCCCCAGCATTTT. Translation gives CAWTQGAGQPQHF.

This clone was counted a few times. CDR3 sequence: CASSPKGGGQYQETQYF. The CDR3 DNA follows: TGCGCCAGCAGCCCCAAGGGCGGGGGGCAATACCAAGAGACCCAGTACTTC. The J gene is TRBJ2-5, the V gene TRBV5-1; TRBD2 agrees at 8 bases. Looked up from germline, CDR1 is SGHRS and CDR2 is YFSETQ. The CDR3 runs to 17 residues. Germline trimming cut 4 bases from V and 0 bases from J; bases unmatched to any gene: 11.